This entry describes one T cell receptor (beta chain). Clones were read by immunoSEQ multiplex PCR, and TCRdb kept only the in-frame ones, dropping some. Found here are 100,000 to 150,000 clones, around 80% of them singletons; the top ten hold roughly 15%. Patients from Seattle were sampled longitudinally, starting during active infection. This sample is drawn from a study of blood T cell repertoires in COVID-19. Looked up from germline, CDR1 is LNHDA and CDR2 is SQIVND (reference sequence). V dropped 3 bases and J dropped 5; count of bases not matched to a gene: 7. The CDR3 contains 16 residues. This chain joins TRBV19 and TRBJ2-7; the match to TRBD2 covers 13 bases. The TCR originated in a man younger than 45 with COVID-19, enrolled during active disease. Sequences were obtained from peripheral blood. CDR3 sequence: CASSISGLAGRNEQYF. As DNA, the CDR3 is TGTGCCAGTAGTATTTCGGGACTAGCGGGACGCAACGAGCAGTACTTC.